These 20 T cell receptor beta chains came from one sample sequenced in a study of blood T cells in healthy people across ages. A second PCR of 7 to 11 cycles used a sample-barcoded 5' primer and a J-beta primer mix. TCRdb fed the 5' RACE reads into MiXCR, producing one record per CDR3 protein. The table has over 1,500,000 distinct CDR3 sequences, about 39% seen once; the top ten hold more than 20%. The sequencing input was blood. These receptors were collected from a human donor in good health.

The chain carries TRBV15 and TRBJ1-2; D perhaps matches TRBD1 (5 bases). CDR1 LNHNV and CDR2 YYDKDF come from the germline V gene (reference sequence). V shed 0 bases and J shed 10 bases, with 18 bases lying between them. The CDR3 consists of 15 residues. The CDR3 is CATSRDLVAGEDYTF. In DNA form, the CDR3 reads TGTGCCACCAGCAGAGATCTGGTGGCGGGGGAAGACTACACCTTC.

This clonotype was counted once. This CDR3 reads CAASFTGYNEQFF. The CDR3 nucleotides read TGTGCTGCCAGCTTCACGGGCTACAATGAGCAGTTCTTC. The J gene is TRBJ2-1, the V gene TRBV7-2; D is ambiguous. From germline, CDR1 is SGHTA and CDR2 FQGNSA. This CDR3 has 13 residues.

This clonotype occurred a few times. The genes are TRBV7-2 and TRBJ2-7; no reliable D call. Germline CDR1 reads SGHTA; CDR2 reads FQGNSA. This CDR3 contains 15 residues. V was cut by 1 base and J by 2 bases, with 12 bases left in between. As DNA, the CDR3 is TGTGCCAGCAGCTTAGTCCTAGATGTTGCCTACGAGCAGTACTTC. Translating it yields CASSLVLDVAYEQYF.

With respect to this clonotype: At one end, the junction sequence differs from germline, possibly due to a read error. CDR3: CASSSRGRGYSEQFF. DNA of the CDR3: TGTGCCAGCAGTTCCCGGGGCAGGGGCTACAGTGAGCAGTTCTTC. The gene calls are TRBV6-6 and TRBJ2-1; D may be TRBD1 (6 bases). The length of the CDR3 is 15 residues. The V gene's germline CDR1 is MNHNY and CDR2 SVGAGI (reference sequence).

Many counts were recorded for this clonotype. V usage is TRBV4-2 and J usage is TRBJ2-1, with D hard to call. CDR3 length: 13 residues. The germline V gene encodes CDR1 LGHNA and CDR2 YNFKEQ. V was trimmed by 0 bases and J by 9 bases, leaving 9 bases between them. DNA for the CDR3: TGTGCCAGCAGCCAAGATGGTGTGGGTGAGCAGTTCTTC. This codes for CASSQDGVGEQFF.

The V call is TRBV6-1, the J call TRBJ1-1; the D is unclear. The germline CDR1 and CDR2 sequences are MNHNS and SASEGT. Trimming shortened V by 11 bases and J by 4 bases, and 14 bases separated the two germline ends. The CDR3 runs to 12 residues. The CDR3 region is CASGEEATEAFF. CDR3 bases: TGTGCCTCTGGGGAGGAGGCCACTGAAGCTTTCTTT.

CDR3 DNA: TGTGCCAGCAGCAAGGAGATCGACAGGGGGCAATACGAGCAGTACTTC. Its translation is CASSKEIDRGQYEQYF. V is TRBV21-1 and J is TRBJ2-5; the table's TRBD1 call for D was not verified on the DNA. The DNA end is a closer match to TRBJ2-7, so the J assignment may be wrong. TRBV21-1 is reported as a pseudogene. The CDR3 loop spans 16 amino acids.

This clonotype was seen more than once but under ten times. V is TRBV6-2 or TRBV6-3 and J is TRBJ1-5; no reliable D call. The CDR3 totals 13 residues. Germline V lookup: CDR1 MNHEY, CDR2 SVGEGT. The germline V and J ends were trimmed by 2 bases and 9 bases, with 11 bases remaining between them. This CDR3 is CASSYGIMGPQHF. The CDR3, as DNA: TGTGCCAGCAGTTACGGTATAATGGGGCCCCAGCATTTT.

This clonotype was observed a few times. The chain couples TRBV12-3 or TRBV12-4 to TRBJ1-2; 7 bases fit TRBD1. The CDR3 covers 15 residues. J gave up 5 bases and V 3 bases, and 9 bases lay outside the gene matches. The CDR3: CASSFSGTAFYGYTF. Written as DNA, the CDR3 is TGTGCCAGCAGTTTCTCCGGGACAGCCTTTTATGGCTACACCTTC.

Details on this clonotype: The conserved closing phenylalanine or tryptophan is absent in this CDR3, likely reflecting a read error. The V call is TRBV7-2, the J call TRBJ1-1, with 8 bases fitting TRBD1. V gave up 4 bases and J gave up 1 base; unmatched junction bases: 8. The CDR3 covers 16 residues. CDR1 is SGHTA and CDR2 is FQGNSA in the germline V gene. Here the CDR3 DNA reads TGTGCCAGCAGCTCGCAGGGGGCGCTGGCGAACACTGAAGCTTTCTGT. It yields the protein CASSSQGALANTEAFC.

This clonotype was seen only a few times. The CDR3 DNA sequence: TGCAGTGCACCGCCATGGGACAGGGTCAACGAGCAGTACTTC. The encoded protein is CSAPPWDRVNEQYF. The chain employs TRBV20-1 and TRBJ2-4; TRBD1 matches 9 bases. The end of the DNA fits TRBJ2-7 better, so the J call may be wrong. The CDR3 extends over 14 amino acids. Germline V CDR1 and CDR2: DFQATT, SNEGSKA (reference sequence).

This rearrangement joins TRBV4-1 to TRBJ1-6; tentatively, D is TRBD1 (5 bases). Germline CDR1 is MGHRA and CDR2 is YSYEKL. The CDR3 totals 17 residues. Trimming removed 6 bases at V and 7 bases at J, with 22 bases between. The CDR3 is CASSHFFRRDGNSPLHF. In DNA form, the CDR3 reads TGCGCCAGCAGTCACTTTTTTCGTCGGGACGGGAATTCACCCCTCCACTTT.

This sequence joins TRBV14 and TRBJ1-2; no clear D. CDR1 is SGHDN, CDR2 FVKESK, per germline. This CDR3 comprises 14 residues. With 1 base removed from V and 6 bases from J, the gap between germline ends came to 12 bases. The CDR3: CASSQAFFFDGYTF. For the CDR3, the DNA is TGTGCCAGCAGCCAAGCTTTTTTTTTTGATGGCTACACCTTC. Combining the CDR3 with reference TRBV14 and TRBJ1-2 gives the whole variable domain EAGVTQFPSHSVIEKGQTVTLRCDPISGHDNLYWYRRVMGKEIKFLLHFVKESKQDESGMPNNRFLAERTGGTYSTLKVQPAELEDSGVYFCASSQAFFFDGYTFGSGTRLTVV.

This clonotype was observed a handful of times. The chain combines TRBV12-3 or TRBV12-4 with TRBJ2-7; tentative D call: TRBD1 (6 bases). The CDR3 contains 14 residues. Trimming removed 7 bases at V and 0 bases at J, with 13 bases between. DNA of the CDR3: TGTGCCAGCAACCCGCAGGGGTTCTCCTACGAGCAGTACTTC. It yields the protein CASNPQGFSYEQYF.

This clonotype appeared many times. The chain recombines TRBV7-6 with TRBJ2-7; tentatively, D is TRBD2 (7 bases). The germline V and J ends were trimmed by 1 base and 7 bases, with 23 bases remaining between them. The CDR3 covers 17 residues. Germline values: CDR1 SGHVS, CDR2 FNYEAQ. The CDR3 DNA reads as TGTGCCAGCAGCTTAGGGTGGGGAGGGGGGCGGATTGATGAGCAGTACTTC. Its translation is CASSLGWGGGRIDEQYF. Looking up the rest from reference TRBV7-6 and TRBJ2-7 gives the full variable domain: GAGVSQSPRYKVTKRGQDVALRCDPISGHVSLYWYRQALGQGPEFLTYFNYEAQQDKSGLPNDRFSAERPEGSISTLTIQRTEQRDSAMYRCASSLGWGGGRIDEQYFGPGTRLTVT.

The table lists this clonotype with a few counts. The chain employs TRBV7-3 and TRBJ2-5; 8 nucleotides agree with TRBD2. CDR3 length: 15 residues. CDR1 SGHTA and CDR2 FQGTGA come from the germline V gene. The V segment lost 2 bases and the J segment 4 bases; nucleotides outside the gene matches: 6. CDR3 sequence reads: CASSLGGTRGETQYF. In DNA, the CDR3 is TGTGCCAGCAGCTTAGGAGGGACTAGGGGAGAGACCCAGTACTTC. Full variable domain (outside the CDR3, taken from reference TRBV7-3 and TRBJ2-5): GAGVSQTPSNKVTEKGKYVELRCDPISGHTALYWYRQSLGQGPEFLIYFQGTGAADDSGLPNDRFFAVRPEGSVSTLKIQRTERGDSAVYLCASSLGGTRGETQYFGPGTRLLVL.

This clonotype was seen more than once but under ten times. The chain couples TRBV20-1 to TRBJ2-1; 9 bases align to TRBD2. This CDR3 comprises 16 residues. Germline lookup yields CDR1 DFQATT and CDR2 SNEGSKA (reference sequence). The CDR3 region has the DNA TGCAGCCTTTTCCATAGCGGGGGAGGACCGCGAAATGAGCAGTTCTTC. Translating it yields CSLFHSGGGPRNEQFF.

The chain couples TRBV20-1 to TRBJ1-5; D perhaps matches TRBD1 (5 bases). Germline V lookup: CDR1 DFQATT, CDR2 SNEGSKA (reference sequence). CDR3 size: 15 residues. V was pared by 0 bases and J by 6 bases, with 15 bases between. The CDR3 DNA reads TGCAGTGCTAGAGATCGGCGACGGGGGTTTCAGCCCCAGCATTTT. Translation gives CSARDRRRGFQPQHF.

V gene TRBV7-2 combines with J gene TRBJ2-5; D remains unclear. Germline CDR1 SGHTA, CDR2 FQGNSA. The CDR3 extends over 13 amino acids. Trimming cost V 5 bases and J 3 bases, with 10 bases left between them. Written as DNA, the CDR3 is TGTGCCAGCAGCCACGGTGGTGAAGAGACCCAGTACTTC. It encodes CASSHGGEETQYF.

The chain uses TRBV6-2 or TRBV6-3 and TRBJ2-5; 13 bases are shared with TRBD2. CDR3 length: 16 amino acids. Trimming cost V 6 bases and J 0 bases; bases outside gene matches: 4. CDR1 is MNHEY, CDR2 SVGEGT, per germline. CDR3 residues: CASRRGLAGDQETQYF. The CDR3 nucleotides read TGTGCCAGCAGACGAGGACTAGCGGGGGACCAAGAGACCCAGTACTTC.